This T cell receptor beta chain was found in a study of glioma-infiltrating T cells after dendritic cell vaccination. Across the whole study: Samples are from glioblastoma patients in Phase I and II dendritic cell vaccine trials. Study-level results: Longer survival after dendritic cell vaccination followed higher pretreatment TIL content.

Selection required adequate fresh-frozen tumor tissue plus more than two years' survival data. As regards this clone: The target antigen is unknown.

CDR3 size: 18 residues. Using immunoSEQ multiplex PCR, the repertoire was profiled, and TCRdb retains in-frame clones only, with some absent. The sample shows 93,000 or so clones, roughly three quarters of them seen only once. V and J are TRBV21-1 and TRBJ1-2; TRBD1, the table's D call, lacks a check against the DNA. TRBV21-1 is an annotated pseudogene. This clonotype was sampled from a human donor with glioblastoma. The sample was blood, taken before dendritic cell vaccination. The CDR3 DNA reads as TGTGCCAGCAGCAAAGTAACATCCAGGACAGGGAAGAACTATGGCTACACCTTC. Translated, it gives CASSKVTSRTGKNYGYTF.